This T cell receptor beta chain was obtained from a study of CD8 T cells in Susac syndrome (dated by TCRdb to about 2019). A note on the overall study: Repertoire sequencing was used to test whether CD8+ T cell activation and differentiation in Susac syndrome was antigen driven.

CDR1 and CDR2 were assigned from the germline V gene (reference sequence) as LNHDA and SQIVND. From its cysteine to its phenylalanine, the CDR3 spans 16 amino acids. The read is trimmed to its CDR3 DNA, 48 bases read in frame from base 1. At the junction V is shortened by 4 bases and J by 3 bases, with 18 bases in between. RNA was extracted using the RNeasy kit, and roughly 0.5 to 1 microgram was reverse transcribed with random hexamers. The immunoSEQ multiplex PCR assay, covering 54 Vbeta and 13 Jbeta segments, was used to amplify TCR beta CDR3 regions. PCR amplification bias was corrected using a synthetic template baseline for primer optimization and computational correction. In the source study's methods: Reads were annotated to V, D and J genes per IMGT and analyzed with immunoSEQ Analyzer, keeping only productive sequences. Clonality was computed as one minus Shannon entropy normalized by log2 of the number of productive unique sequences. For each patient and control, public and private clones were evaluated within the 100 most prevalent clones. Clones were defined as Susac-specific if absent from the healthy and MS cohorts, from under 1,200 published viral clones and from other ImmuneACCESS disease sequences. Using fastp at Q25 and MiXCR, TCRdb reprocessed the public reads and kept productive beta chains. Every entry covers one CDR3 protein and lists the most common genes and DNA from its rows. The V and J calls come from TCRdb's annotation, not from the publication. The sample has about 120,000 distinct CDR3 sequences on record, approximately 91% of them singletons. 0.11% to 0.15% of the sample is in the top ten clones.

As regards this clonotype: Its antigen is still unknown. No much larger clone exists at a distance of one base, and base qualities are not known.

Results and caveats for the whole study, not just this receptor: The number of individuals in the TCR sequencing and HLA analysis was recognized as being relatively small.

Peripheral blood CD8+ and CD4+ T cells from healthy donors, Susac syndrome patients and multiple sclerosis patients were profiled by high-throughput TCR beta sequencing. The healthy donors served as controls matched for age and sex. Bulk CD8+ and CD4+ T cells were purified by magnetic negative isolation, whereas CD8+ TEMRA cells were enriched by FACS. Blood was drawn into EDTA tubes, processed within 24 hours, and PBMCs were isolated by density gradient centrifugation. PBMCs destined for TCR sequencing were cryopreserved in liquid nitrogen and later thawed in a 37 °C water bath. Purity of sorted or isolated CD4+, CD8+ and CD8+ TEMRA cells was at least 90%.

The sequence links TRBV19 to TRBJ1-2; TRBD1 could be the D gene, as 5 bases match. This sequence originates from a human donor in good health. The sequencing input was CD4+ T cells from PBMCs. The CDR3 in this case is CASSTTMDNLYYGYTF. Here is the DNA: TGTGCCAGTAGTACGACGATGGACAACCTCTACTATGGCTACACCTTC.